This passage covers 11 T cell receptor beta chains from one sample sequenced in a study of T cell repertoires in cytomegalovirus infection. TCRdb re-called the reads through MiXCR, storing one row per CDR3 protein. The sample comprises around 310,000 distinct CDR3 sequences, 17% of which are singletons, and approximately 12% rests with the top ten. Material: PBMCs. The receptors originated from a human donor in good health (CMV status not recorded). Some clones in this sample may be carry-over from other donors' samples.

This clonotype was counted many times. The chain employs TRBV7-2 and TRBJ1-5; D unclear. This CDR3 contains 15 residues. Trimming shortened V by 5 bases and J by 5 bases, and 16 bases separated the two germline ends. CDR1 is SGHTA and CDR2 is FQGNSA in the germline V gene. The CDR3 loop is CASSLTGLSYQPQHF. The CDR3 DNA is TGTGCCAGCAGCCTAACTGGACTATCCTATCAGCCCCAGCATTTT.

The CDR3 loop is CATLPEAGNTIYF. Written as DNA, the CDR3 is TGTGCCACCCTCCCGGAAGCTGGAAACACCATATATTTT. The chain carries TRBV6-5 and TRBJ1-3, with unresolved D. The CDR3 has 13 residues. Trimming removed 10 bases at V and 2 bases at J, with 12 bases between. In germline, CDR1 is MNHEY, CDR2 SVGAGI.

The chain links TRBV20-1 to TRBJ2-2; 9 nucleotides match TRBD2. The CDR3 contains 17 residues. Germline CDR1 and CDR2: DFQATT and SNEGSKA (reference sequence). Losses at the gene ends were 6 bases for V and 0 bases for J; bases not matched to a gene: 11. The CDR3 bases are TGCAGTGCCACCTACCCGCGGGGGGGTGCGAACACCGGGGAGCTGTTTTTT. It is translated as CSATYPRGGANTGELFF.

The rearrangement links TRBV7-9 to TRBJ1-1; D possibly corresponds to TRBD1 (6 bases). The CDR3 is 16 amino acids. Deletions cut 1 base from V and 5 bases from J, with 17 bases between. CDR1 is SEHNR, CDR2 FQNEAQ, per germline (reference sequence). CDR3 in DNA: TGTGCCAGCAGCTTAGGGTCTAGCAGGGGCGGGACTGAAGCTTTCTTT. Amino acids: CASSLGSSRGGTEAFF. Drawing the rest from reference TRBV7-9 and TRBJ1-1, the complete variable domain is DTGVSQNPRHKITKRGQNVTFRCDPISEHNRLYWYRQTLGQGPEFLTYFQNEAQLEKSRLLSDRFSAERPKGSFSTLEIQRTEQGDSAMYLCASSLGSSRGGTEAFFGQGTRLTVV.

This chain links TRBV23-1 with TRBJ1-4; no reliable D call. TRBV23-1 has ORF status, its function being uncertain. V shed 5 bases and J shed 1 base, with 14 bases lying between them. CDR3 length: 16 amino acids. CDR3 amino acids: CASSYGPGGTNEKLFF. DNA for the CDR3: TGCGCCAGCAGTTACGGACCGGGTGGAACTAATGAAAAACTGTTTTTT.

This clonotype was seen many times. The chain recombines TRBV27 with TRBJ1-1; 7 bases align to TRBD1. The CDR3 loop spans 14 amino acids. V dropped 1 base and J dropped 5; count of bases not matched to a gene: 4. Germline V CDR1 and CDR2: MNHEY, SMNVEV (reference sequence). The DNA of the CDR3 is TGTGCCAGCAGTTTATTGACAGGGAGGACTGAAGCTTTCTTT. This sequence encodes CASSLLTGRTEAFF.

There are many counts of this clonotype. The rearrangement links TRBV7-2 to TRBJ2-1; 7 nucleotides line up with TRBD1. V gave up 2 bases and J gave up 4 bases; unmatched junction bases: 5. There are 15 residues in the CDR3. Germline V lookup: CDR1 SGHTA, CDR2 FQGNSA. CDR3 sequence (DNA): TGTGCCAGCAGCTTACCGGGACAGAAGTACAATGAGCAGTTCTTC. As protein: CASSLPGQKYNEQFF.

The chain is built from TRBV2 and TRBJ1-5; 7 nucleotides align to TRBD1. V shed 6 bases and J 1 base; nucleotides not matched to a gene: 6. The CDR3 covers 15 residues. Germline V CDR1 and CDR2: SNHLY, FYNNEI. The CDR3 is CASSQTGMSNQPQHF. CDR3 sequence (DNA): TGTGCCAGCAGCCAGACAGGGATGAGCAATCAGCCCCAGCATTTT.

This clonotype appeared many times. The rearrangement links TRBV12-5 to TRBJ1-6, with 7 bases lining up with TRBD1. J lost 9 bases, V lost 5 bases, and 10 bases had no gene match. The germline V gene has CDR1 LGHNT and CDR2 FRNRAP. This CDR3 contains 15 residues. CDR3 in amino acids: CASGISDRSGSPLHF. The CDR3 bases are TGTGCTAGTGGTATCTCGGACAGGAGTGGTTCACCCCTCCACTTT. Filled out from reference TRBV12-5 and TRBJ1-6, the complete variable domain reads DARVTQTPRHKVTEMGQEVTMRCQPILGHNTVFWYRQTMMQGLELLAYFRNRAPLDDSGMPKDRFSAEMPDATLATLKIQPSEPRDSAVYFCASGISDRSGSPLHFGNGTRLTVT.

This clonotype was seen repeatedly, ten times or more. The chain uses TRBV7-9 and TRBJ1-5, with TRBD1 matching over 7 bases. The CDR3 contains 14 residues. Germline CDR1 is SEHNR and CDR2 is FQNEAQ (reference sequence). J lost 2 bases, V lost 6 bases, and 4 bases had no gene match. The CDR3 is CASSRGQGNQPQHF. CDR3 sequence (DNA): TGTGCCAGCAGTCGCGGACAGGGCAATCAGCCCCAGCATTTT.

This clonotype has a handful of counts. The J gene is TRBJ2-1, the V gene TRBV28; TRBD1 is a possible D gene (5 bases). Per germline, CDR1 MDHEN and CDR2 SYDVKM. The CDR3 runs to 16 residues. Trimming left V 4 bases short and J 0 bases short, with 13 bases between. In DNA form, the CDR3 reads TGTGCCAGCAGTTCCCGCATAAGGGGCTCCTACAATGAGCAGTTCTTC. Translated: CASSSRIRGSYNEQFF.